This TCR beta chain was identified during a study of shared clonotypes between healthy human individuals. The wider study: Three men and a couple of women, aged 18 to 49, were donors. General study findings and limits: Rarefaction curves obtained for sorted subsets showed sequencing incomplete despite large depth.

The length of the CDR3 is 16 residues. V lost 0 bases and J lost 9, with 15 bases in between. CDR1 and CDR2 (germline): MNHNY, SVGAGI (reference sequence). The assay was carried out at the deep level. Every immunoSEQ plate was one replicate of a subset's evenly spread DNA. Sequencing was performed with immunoSEQ multiplex PCR; in TCRdb, only in-frame clones are kept and a portion is missing. Of around 2.1 million clones in the sample, approximately 94% were seen once. With respect to this clone: Its specificity is not known.

The source material was naive CD4+ T cells sorted from blood. Subset reported: CD45RA+ positively selected. This sequence joins TRBV6-6 and TRBJ1-6; D is possibly TRBD1 (6 bases). This clonotype was obtained from a young man in good health. CDR3 residues: CASSYSGQGKGSPLHF. DNA of the CDR3: TGTGCCAGCAGTTACTCGGGCCAGGGGAAAGGTTCACCCCTCCACTTT.